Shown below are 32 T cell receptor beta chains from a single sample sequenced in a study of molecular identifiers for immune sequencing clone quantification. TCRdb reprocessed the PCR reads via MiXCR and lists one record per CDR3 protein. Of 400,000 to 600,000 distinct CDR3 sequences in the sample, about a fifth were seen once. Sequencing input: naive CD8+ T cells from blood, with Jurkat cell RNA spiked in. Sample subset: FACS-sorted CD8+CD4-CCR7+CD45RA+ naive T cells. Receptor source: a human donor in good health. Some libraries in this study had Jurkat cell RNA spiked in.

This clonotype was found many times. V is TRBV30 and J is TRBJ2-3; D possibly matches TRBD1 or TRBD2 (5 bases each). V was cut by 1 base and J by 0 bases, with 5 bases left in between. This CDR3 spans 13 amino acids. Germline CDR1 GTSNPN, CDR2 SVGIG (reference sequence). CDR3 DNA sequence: TGTGCCTGGAGTGGGGACAGCACAGATACGCAGTATTTT. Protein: CAWSGDSTDTQYF.

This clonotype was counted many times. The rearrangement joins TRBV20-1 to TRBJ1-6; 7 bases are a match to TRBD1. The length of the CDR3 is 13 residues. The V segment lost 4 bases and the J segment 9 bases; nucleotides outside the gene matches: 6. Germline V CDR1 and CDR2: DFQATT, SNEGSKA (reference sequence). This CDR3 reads CSATTGDPSPLHF. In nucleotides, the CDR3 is TGCAGTGCTACAACAGGGGACCCTTCACCCCTCCACTTT.

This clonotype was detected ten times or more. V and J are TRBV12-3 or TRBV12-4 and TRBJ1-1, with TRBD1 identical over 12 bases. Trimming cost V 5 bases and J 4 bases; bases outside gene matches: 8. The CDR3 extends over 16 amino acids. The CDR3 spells CASSHSGQGAVTEAFF. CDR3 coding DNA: TGTGCCAGCAGTCACTCGGGACAGGGGGCGGTCACTGAAGCTTTCTTT.

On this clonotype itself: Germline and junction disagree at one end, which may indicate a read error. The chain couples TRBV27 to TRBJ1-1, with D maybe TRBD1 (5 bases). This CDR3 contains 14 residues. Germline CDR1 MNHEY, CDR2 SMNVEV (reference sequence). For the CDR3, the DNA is TGTGCCAGCACCCCTTCAGGGACGTACACTGAAGCTCTCTTT. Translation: CASTPSGTYTEALF.

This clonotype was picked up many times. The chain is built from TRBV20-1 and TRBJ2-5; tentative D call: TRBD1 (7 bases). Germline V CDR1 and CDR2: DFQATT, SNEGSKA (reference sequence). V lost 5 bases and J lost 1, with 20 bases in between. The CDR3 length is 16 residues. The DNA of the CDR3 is TGCAGTGCTCACACGGAGGGGGCCCGTATCCAAGAGACCCAGTACTTC. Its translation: CSAHTEGARIQETQYF.

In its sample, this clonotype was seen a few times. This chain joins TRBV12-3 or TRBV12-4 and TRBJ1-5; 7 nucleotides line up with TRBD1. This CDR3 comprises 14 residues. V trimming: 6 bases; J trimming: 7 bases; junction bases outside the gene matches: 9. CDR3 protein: CASSLEGAPQPQHF. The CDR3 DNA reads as TGTGCCAGCAGCCTTGAGGGGGCACCGCAGCCCCAGCATTTT.

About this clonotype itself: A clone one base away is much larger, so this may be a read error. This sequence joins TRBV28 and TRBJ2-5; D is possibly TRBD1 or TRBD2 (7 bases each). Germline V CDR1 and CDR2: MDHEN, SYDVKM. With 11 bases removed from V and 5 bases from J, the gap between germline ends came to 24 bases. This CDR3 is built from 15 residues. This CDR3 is CAAQNPNRGGETQYF. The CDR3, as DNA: TGTGCCGCCCAGAATCCGAACAGGGGAGGGGAGACCCAGTACTTC.

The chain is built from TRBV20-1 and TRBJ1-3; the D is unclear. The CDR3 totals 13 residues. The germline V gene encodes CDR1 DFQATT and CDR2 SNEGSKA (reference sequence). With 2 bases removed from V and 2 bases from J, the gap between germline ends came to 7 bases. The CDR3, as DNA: TGCAGTGCTAGAACAGTTACTGGAAACACCATATATTTT. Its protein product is CSARTVTGNTIYF.

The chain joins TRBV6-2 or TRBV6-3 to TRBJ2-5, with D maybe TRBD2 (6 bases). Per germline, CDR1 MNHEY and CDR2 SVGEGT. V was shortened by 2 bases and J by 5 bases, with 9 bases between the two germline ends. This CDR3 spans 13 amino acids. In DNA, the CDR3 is TGTGCCAGCAGTTACATCGCGGGGGAGACCCAGTACTTC. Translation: CASSYIAGETQYF.

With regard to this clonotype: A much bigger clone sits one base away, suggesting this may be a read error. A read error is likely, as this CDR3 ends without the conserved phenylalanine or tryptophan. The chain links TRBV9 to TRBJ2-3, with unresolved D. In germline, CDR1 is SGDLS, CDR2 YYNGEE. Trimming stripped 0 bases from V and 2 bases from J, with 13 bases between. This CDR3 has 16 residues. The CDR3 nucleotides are TGTGCCAGCAGCGTAGGAGTTCCTCCTCTCACAGATACGCAGTATCTT. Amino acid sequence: CASSVGVPPLTDTQYL.

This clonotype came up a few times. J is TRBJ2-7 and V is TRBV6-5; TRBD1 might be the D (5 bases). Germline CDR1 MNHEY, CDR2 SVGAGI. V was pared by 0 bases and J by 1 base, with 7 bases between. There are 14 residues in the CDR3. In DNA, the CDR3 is TGTGCCAGCAGTTACTCGACAGAGTCCTACGAGCAGTACTTC. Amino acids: CASSYSTESYEQYF.

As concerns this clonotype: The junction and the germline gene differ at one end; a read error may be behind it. The CDR3: CASSQDSGGTYEQCF. DNA for the CDR3: TGTGCCAGCAGCCAAGATAGCGGGGGAACCTACGAGCAGTGCTTC. This sequence joins TRBV4-2 and TRBJ2-7; 9 bases agree with TRBD2. The CDR3 totals 15 residues. In germline, CDR1 is LGHNA, CDR2 YNFKEQ.

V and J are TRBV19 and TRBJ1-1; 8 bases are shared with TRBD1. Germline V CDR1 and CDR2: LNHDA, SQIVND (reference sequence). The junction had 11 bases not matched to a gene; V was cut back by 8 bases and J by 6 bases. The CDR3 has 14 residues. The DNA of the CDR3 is TGTGCCAGTTACCACCCTGCAGGGGGCCCTGAAGCTTTCTTT. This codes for CASYHPAGGPEAFF.

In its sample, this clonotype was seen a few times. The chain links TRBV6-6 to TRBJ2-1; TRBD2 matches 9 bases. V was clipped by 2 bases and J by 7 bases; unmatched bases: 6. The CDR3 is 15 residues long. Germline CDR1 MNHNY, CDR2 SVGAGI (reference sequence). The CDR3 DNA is TGTGCCAGCAGTTACCTAGGACTAGCGAGAAATGAGCAGTTCTTC. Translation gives CASSYLGLARNEQFF.

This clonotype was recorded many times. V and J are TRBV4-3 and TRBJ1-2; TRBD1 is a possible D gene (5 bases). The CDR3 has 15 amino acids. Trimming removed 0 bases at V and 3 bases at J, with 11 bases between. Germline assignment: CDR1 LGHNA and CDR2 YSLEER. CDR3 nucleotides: TGCGCCAGCAGCCAAGATTGGGGCGTGGACTATGGCTACACCTTC. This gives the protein CASSQDWGVDYGYTF.

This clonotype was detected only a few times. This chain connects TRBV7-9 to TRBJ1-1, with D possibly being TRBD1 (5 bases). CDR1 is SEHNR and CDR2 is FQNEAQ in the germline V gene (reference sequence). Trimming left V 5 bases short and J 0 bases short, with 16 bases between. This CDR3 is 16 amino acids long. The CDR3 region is CASSPRGGALNTEAFF. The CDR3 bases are TGTGCCAGCAGCCCCCGTGGAGGGGCGTTGAACACTGAAGCTTTCTTT.

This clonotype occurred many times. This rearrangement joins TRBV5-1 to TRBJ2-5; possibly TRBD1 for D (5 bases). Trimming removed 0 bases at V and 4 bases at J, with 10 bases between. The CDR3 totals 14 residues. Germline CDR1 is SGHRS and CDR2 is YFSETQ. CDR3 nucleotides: TGCGCCAGCAGCTTGGAGCACAGGCCAGAGACCCAGTACTTC. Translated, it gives CASSLEHRPETQYF.

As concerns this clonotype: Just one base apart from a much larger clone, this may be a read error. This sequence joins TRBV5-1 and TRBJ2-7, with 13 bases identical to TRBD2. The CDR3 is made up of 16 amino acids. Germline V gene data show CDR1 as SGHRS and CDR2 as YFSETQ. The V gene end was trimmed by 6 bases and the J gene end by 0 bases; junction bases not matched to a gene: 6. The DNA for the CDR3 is TGCGCCAGCAACCCCCGGACTAGCGGGGGCTCCTACGAGCAGTACTTC. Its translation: CASNPRTSGGSYEQYF.

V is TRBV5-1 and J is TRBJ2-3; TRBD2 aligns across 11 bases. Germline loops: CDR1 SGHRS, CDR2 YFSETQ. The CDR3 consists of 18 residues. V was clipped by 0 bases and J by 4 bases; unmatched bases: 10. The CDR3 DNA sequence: TGCGCCAGCAGCTTGGTAGGACTAGCGGGCCAAAGGGCAGATACGCAGTATTTT. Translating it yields CASSLVGLAGQRADTQYF.

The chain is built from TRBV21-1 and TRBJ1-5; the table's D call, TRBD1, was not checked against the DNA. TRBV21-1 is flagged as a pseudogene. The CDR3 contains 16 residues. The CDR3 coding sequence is TGTGCCAGCTGCCTACCGCTCGGAGGGGGCGACCAGCCCCAGCATTTT. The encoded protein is CASCLPLGGGDQPQHF.

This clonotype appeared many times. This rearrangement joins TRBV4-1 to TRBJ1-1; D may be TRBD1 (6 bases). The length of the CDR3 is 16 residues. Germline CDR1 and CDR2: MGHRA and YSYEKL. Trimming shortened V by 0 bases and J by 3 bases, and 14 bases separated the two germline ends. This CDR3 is CASSQEGTGYDTEAFF. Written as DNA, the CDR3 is TGCGCCAGCAGCCAAGAAGGTACAGGGTACGACACTGAAGCTTTCTTT.

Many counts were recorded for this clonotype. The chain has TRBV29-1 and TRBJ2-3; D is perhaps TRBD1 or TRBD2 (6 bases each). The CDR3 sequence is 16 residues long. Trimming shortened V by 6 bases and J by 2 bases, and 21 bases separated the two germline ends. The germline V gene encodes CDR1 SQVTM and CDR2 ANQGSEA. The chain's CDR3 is CSVQGHSGLPTDTQYF. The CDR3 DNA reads TGCAGCGTCCAGGGACATAGCGGACTCCCCACAGATACGCAGTATTTT.

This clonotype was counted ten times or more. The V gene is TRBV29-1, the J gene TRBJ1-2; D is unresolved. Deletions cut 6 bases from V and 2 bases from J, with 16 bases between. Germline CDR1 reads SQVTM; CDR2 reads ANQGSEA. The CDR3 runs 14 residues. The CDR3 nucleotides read TGCAGCGTACTGGCTACCGATTCCAACTATGGCTACACCTTC. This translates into CSVLATDSNYGYTF.

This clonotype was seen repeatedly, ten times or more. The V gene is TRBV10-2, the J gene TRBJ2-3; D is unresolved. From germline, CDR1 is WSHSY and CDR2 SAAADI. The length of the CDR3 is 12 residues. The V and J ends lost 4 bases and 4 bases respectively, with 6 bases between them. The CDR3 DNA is TGCGCCAGCAGTGGATGGGCAGATACGCAGTATTTT. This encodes CASSGWADTQYF.

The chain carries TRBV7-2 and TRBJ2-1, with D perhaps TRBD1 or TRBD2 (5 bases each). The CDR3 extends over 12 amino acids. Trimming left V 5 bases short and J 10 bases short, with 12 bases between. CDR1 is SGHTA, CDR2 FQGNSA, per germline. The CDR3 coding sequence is TGTGCCAGCAGCCCGGGACCCCCAGAGCAGTTCTTC. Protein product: CASSPGPPEQFF.

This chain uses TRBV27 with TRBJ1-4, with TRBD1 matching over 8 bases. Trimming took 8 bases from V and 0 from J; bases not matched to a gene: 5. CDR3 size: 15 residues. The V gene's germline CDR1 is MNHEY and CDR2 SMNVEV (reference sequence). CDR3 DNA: TGTGCCAGCCGGGACAGGAATGCAACTAATGAAAAACTGTTTTTT. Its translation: CASRDRNATNEKLFF.

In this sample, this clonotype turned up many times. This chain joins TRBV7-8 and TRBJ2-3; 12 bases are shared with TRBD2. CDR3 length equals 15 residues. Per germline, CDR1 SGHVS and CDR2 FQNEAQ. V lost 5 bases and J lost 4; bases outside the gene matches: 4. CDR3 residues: CASSRTSGESDTQYF. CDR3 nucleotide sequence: TGTGCCAGCAGCCGGACTAGCGGGGAGTCAGATACGCAGTATTTT.

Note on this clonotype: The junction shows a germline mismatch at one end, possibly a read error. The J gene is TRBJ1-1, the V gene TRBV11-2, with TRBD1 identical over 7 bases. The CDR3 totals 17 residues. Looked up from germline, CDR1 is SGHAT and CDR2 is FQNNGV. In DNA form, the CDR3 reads TGTGCCAGCAGCTTAGAACGGGTAAGAGGGGGCGATCCTGAAGCTCTCTTT. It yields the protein CASSLERVRGGDPEALF.

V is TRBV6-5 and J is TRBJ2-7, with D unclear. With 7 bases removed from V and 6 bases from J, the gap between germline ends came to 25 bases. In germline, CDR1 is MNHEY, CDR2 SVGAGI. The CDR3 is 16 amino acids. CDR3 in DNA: TGTGCCAGCACCCCGTATCAGGCGAACCGTGGCGGCGAGCAGTACTTC. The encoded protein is CASTPYQANRGGEQYF.

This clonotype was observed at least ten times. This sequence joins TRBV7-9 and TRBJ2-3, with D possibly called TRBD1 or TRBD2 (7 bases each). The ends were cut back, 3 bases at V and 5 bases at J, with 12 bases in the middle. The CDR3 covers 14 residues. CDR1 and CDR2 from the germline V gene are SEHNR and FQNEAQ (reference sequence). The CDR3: CASSFQGEGDTQYF. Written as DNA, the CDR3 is TGTGCCAGCAGCTTTCAGGGGGAGGGAGATACGCAGTATTTT.

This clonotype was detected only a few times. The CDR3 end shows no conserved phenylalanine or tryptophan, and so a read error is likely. The CDR3 reads CASSVVPSTDTQYL. The CDR3 DNA sequence: TGTGCCAGCAGCGTAGTCCCCAGCACAGATACGCAGTATCTT. This chain joins TRBV9 and TRBJ2-3; D gene uncertain. Germline CDR1 and CDR2: SGDLS and YYNGEE. The CDR3 has 14 amino acids. Deletions cut 0 bases from V and 0 bases from J, with 5 bases between.

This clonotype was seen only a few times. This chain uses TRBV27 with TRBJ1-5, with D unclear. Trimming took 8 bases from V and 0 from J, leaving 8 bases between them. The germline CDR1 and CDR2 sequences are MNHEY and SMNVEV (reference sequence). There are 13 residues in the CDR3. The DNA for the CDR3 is TGTGCCAGCGCCTACACTAGCAATCAGCCCCAGCATTTT. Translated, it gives CASAYTSNQPQHF.